The 12 T cell receptor beta chains below all came from one sample that was sequenced in a study of OX40 agonist ivuxolimab in advanced cancers. Generated by immunoSEQ multiplex PCR, the TCRdb table keeps only in-frame clones and is missing some. The data contain more than 70,000 clones, about 93% of them singletons. The sample in question was CD4+ or CD8+ T cells sorted from blood, obtained in a trial of the OX40 agonist ivuxolimab. The receptors originated from an adult with an advanced solid tumor such as melanoma, head and neck, liver or kidney cancer.

This clone was recorded only once. This chain uses TRBV11-1 with TRBJ1-5; D is perhaps TRBD1 (5 bases). The CDR3 runs to 14 residues. Germline V gene sequence: CDR1 SGHAT, CDR2 FQDESV (reference sequence). V lost 0 bases, J lost 4 bases, and 7 bases lay in between. DNA for the CDR3: TGTGCCAGCAGCTTAGCCCCAGGGAATCAGCCCCAGCATTTT. Translated, it gives CASSLAPGNQPQHF.

This chain joins TRBV19 and TRBJ1-2; D is unresolved. Germline-derived CDR1 and CDR2 are LNHDA and SQIVND (reference sequence). The length of the CDR3 is 13 residues. Trimming pared 7 bases from V and 2 bases from J, leaving 11 bases between. CDR3 nucleotide sequence: TGTGCCAGTACCAGAGATACCAACTATGGCTACACCTTC. Translated, it gives CASTRDTNYGYTF.

This clone appeared a single time. This sequence joins TRBV30 and TRBJ2-2; 13 nucleotides match TRBD2. V lost 1 base and J lost 3; bases outside the gene matches: 5. CDR1 and CDR2 from the germline V gene are GTSNPN and SVGIG (reference sequence). The CDR3 contains 17 residues. CDR3 region: CAWSGTSGRADTGELFF. CDR3 nucleotides: TGTGCCTGGAGTGGAACTAGCGGGAGGGCCGACACCGGGGAGCTGTTTTTT. The full variable domain, rest sourced from reference TRBV30 and TRBJ2-2, is SQTIHQWPATLVQPVGSPLSLECTVEGTSNPNLYWYRQAAGRGLQLLFYSVGIGQISSEVPQNLSASRPQDRQFILSSKKLLLSDSGFYLCAWSGTSGRADTGELFFGEGSRLTVL.

The rearrangement joins TRBV10-1 to TRBJ2-3; no reliable D call. The CDR3 is made up of 17 amino acids. Looked up from germline, CDR1 is WNHNN and CDR2 is SYGVQD (reference sequence). V dropped 0 bases and J dropped 0 bases, with 13 bases sitting between them. CDR3 protein: CASSESVEGWSTDTQYF. In DNA, the CDR3 is TGCGCCAGCAGTGAGTCGGTGGAAGGATGGAGCACAGATACGCAGTATTTT.

The rearrangement uses TRBV5-5 and TRBJ2-7, with D maybe TRBD2 (5 bases). Between the trimmed V and J ends, which lost 0 bases and 1 base, there was a span of 8 bases. Germline V lookup: CDR1 SGHKS, CDR2 YYEKEE (reference sequence). The CDR3 runs 14 residues. CDR3 sequence (DNA): TGTGCCAGCAGCTTGGAGGAGCGGTCCTACGAGCAGTACTTC. It translates to CASSLEERSYEQYF.

CDR3 in amino acids: CASSTTGTNYEQYF. The CDR3 DNA sequence: TGTGCCAGCAGTACAACCGGGACTAACTACGAGCAGTACTTC. The chain uses TRBV6-5 and TRBJ2-7; 7 nucleotides line up with TRBD2. V was pared by 5 bases and J by 3 bases, with 7 bases of the junction left unmatched. The V gene's germline CDR1 is MNHEY and CDR2 SVGAGI. The CDR3 has 14 residues.

CDR3 nucleotide sequence: TGTGCCAGCAGCAAAACCCCCCGGACTGGAAAAATCTACGAGCAGTACTTC. Protein product: CASSKTPRTGKIYEQYF. The chain uses TRBV9 and TRBJ2-7; D perhaps matches TRBD2 (5 bases). V shed 4 bases and J shed 3 bases, with 23 bases lying between them. Germline values: CDR1 SGDLS, CDR2 YYNGEE. The CDR3 covers 17 residues.

The chain has TRBV4-3 and TRBJ1-1; 9 positions match TRBD1. CDR3 length: 15 residues. Germline-derived CDR1 and CDR2 are LGHNA and YSLEER. J gave up 2 bases and V 4 bases, and 5 bases lay outside the gene matches. The CDR3 DNA reads as TGCGCCAGCAGCCTAGGGACAGGGCCCAACACTGAAGCTTTCTTT. Encoded protein: CASSLGTGPNTEAFF.

The J gene is TRBJ2-3, the V gene TRBV28, with TRBD2 identical over 8 bases. CDR1 and CDR2 (germline): MDHEN, SYDVKM. Trimming at V came to 4 bases and at J to 5 bases, leaving 8 bases not matched to a gene. The CDR3 consists of 15 residues. As DNA, the CDR3 is TGTGCCAGCAGTTCCGGACTAGCTATAAGAGATACGCAGTATTTT. It encodes CASSSGLAIRDTQYF.

This chain links TRBV9 with TRBJ1-1; D is perhaps TRBD1 (5 bases). Trimming pared 0 bases from V and 6 bases from J, leaving 15 bases between. CDR1 and CDR2 (germline): SGDLS, YYNGEE. This CDR3 spans 15 amino acids. The DNA of the CDR3 is TGTGCCAGCAGCGTAGGGGCAGGGAATGGCGCTGAAGCTTTCTTT. Its translation is CASSVGAGNGAEAFF.

The chain couples TRBV28 to TRBJ1-1, with TRBD1 as a possible D gene (5 bases). Trimming cost V 5 bases and J 1 base, with 17 bases left between them. Germline V gene sequence: CDR1 MDHEN, CDR2 SYDVKM. The CDR3 consists of 16 residues. The CDR3 DNA reads as TGTGCCAGCAGTCCATATTTACAGGTCGGGAACACTGAAGCTTTCTTT. Translation: CASSPYLQVGNTEAFF.

For this clone: Additional DNA sequences in this sample encode the identical CDR3. The chain has TRBV27 and TRBJ1-1; tentatively, D is TRBD1 (6 bases). CDR3 length: 13 residues. V was clipped by 3 bases and J by 5 bases, with 10 bases between them. Germline-derived CDR1 and CDR2 are MNHEY and SMNVEV (reference sequence). CDR3 nucleotide sequence: TGTGCCAGCAGTTTGGGGGCAGGAACTGAAGCTTTCTTT. Translating gives CASSLGAGTEAFF.